These T cell receptor beta chains were read from a single sample in a study of beta chain features in type 1 diabetes. Measured with immunoSEQ multiplex PCR; TCRdb has only the in-frame clones, and not every one. This sample yields roughly 180,000 clones, of which roughly 8% are seen a single time; around 0.5% belongs to the top ten. Sequenced material: central memory CD4+ T cells from blood. The receptors were sampled from a man aged 18 to 29 with type 1 diabetes. The CDR3 runs from the conserved cysteine through the conserved F or W. Fields, in order: clone size, J gene, D gene, V gene, CDR3 protein, CDR3 DNA. The D gene is left open where the match is weak. The listing skips clone size in some rows; elsewhere it reads once, few, many or a size class.

clone_size: few
j_call: TRBJ1-3
d_call: -
v_call: TRBV18
cdr3_aa: CASSHDSRSGNTIYF
cdr3_nt: TGTGCCAGCTCACACGACTCGCGCTCTGGAAACACCATATATTTT

clone_size: few
j_call: TRBJ1-1
d_call: -
v_call: TRBV6-5
cdr3_aa: CASSYSNAGNTEAFF
cdr3_nt: TGTGCCAGCAGTTACTCGAACGCGGGGAACACTGAAGCTTTCTTT

clone_size: -
j_call: TRBJ2-3
d_call: -
v_call: TRBV15
cdr3_aa: CATSRDTGTDTQYF
cdr3_nt: TGTGCCACCAGCAGAGATACAGGGACGGATACGCAGTATTTT

clone_size: few
j_call: TRBJ2-3
d_call: -
v_call: TRBV19
cdr3_aa: CASIHSSTDTQYF
cdr3_nt: TGTGCCAGTATACACAGTAGCACAGATACGCAGTATTTT

clone_size: -
j_call: TRBJ1-1
d_call: -
v_call: TRBV7-9
cdr3_aa: CASSPRGGQVNTEAFF
cdr3_nt: TGTGCCAGCAGCCCGCGCGGGGGGCAGGTGAACACTGAAGCTTTCTTT

clone_size: -
j_call: TRBJ1-1
d_call: TRBD1
v_call: TRBV9
cdr3_aa: CASSRGGRYTEAFF
cdr3_nt: TGTGCCAGCAGCCGAGGGGGCCGCTACACTGAAGCTTTCTTT

clone_size: -
j_call: TRBJ2-5
d_call: TRBD2
v_call: TRBV5-4
cdr3_aa: CASSAYGRGGVETQYF
cdr3_nt: TGTGCCAGCAGCGCGTATGGGAGGGGAGGCGTGGAGACCCAGTACTTC

clone_size: -
j_call: TRBJ2-1
d_call: TRBD2
v_call: TRBV6-8
cdr3_aa: CASSYSRHPAGGGNEQFF
cdr3_nt: TGTGCCAGCAGTTACTCGAGGCACCCAGCGGGAGGTGGGAATGAGCAGTTCTTC

clone_size: many
j_call: TRBJ1-3
d_call: TRBD1
v_call: TRBV30
cdr3_aa: CAWSVRRTGAPGNTIYF
cdr3_nt: TGTGCCTGGAGTGTACGAAGGACAGGGGCGCCAGGAAACACCATATATTTT

clone_size: few
j_call: TRBJ1-5
d_call: -
v_call: TRBV28
cdr3_aa: CASSALRSQPQHF
cdr3_nt: TGTGCCAGCAGTGCGTTGAGGAGTCAGCCCCAGCATTTT

clone_size: -
j_call: TRBJ1-4
d_call: -
v_call: TRBV15
cdr3_aa: CATSRDLGNEKLFF
cdr3_nt: TGTGCCACCAGCAGAGATCTAGGAAATGAAAAACTGTTTTTT

clone_size: few
j_call: TRBJ2-7
d_call: TRBD1
v_call: TRBV25-1
cdr3_aa: CASSRGQGSEQYF
cdr3_nt: TGTGCCAGTAGTAGGGGACAGGGCAGCGAGCAGTACTTC

clone_size: many
j_call: TRBJ2-5
d_call: TRBD1
v_call: TRBV6-6
cdr3_aa: CASQRQGSKTQYF
cdr3_nt: TGTGCCAGTCAGAGACAGGGATCGAAGACCCAGTACTTC

clone_size: few
j_call: TRBJ2-4
d_call: -
v_call: TRBV4-2
cdr3_aa: CASSQDISPAKNIQYF
cdr3_nt: TGTGCCAGCAGCCAAGATATCTCCCCGGCCAAAAACATTCAGTACTTC

clone_size: few
j_call: TRBJ1-5
d_call: TRBD1
v_call: TRBV28
cdr3_aa: CASSPQTGVGKPQHF
cdr3_nt: TGTGCCAGCAGTCCCCAGACAGGGGTTGGGAAGCCCCAGCATTTT

clone_size: many
j_call: TRBJ2-1
d_call: TRBD2
v_call: TRBV25-1
cdr3_aa: CASDWTSGYNEQFF
cdr3_nt: TGTGCCAGCGATTGGACTAGCGGTTACAATGAGCAGTTCTTC

clone_size: -
j_call: TRBJ1-2
d_call: TRBD1
v_call: TRBV19
cdr3_aa: CASSPGQRTSSLF
cdr3_nt: TGTGCCAGTTCCCCGGGACAGCGGACCTCTTCCCTCTTC

clone_size: -
j_call: TRBJ2-3
d_call: TRBD1
v_call: TRBV7-7
cdr3_aa: CASSPDRGTDTQYF
cdr3_nt: TGTGCCAGCAGCCCGGACAGGGGCACAGATACGCAGTATTTT

clone_size: -
j_call: TRBJ1-4
d_call: -
v_call: TRBV7-2
cdr3_aa: CASSSQGEKLFF
cdr3_nt: TGTGCCAGCAGCTCTCAGGGTGAAAAACTGTTTTTT

clone_size: -
j_call: TRBJ2-1
d_call: -
v_call: TRBV2
cdr3_aa: CASSIQGYEQFF
cdr3_nt: TGTGCCAGCAGTATTCAGGGGTATGAGCAGTTCTTC

clone_size: few
j_call: TRBJ2-7
d_call: TRBD1
v_call: TRBV11-2
cdr3_aa: CASSATGTAVGEQYF
cdr3_nt: TGTGCCAGCAGCGCCACCGGGACAGCGGTCGGGGAGCAGTACTTC

clone_size: -
j_call: TRBJ1-5
d_call: -
v_call: TRBV19
cdr3_aa: CASSINSRGQPQHF
cdr3_nt: TGTGCCAGTAGTATTAATTCGCGCGGTCAGCCCCAGCATTTT

clone_size: -
j_call: TRBJ2-3
d_call: TRBD2
v_call: TRBV6-4
cdr3_aa: CASSASGGRLDTQYF
cdr3_nt: TGTGCCAGCAGTGCTAGCGGGGGGCGCCTGGATACGCAGTATTTT

clone_size: -
j_call: TRBJ2-7
d_call: TRBD2
v_call: TRBV28
cdr3_aa: CASSLAGGAYEQYF
cdr3_nt: TGTGCCAGCAGTTTGGCGGGGGGAGCCTACGAGCAGTACTTC

clone_size: few
j_call: TRBJ1-2
d_call: -
v_call: TRBV5-1
cdr3_aa: CASSPGQQLYGYTF
cdr3_nt: TGCGCCAGCAGCCCCGGACAACAGCTCTATGGCTACACCTTC

clone_size: -
j_call: TRBJ2-1
d_call: -
v_call: TRBV7-9
cdr3_aa: CASTNYNEQFF
cdr3_nt: TGTGCCAGCACAAACTACAATGAGCAGTTCTTC

clone_size: few
j_call: TRBJ2-3
d_call: -
v_call: TRBV25-1
cdr3_aa: CASSDGNRRGSTDTQYF
cdr3_nt: TGTGCCAGCAGTGACGGGAATAGGAGGGGAAGCACAGATACGCAGTATTTT

clone_size: few
j_call: TRBJ2-5
d_call: -
v_call: TRBV5-4
cdr3_aa: CASSLVLIGTEGTQYF
cdr3_nt: TGTGCCAGCAGCTTGGTTCTGATTGGCACAGAAGGGACCCAGTACTTC